Detailed here is one T cell receptor beta chain. The germline CDR1 and CDR2 sequences are MNHEY and SVGEGT. There are 13 residues in the CDR3. With 6 bases removed from V and 2 bases from J, the gap between germline ends came to 8 bases. Authors' data handling: Researchers report that nucleated cell counts were estimated from reference gene primer amplification. Produced via immunoSEQ multiplex PCR; TCRdb's table is partial and in-frame only. That table supplies the V and J calls and clone size; D and trimming were determined from the DNA. This sample has 110,000 to 150,000 clones, with about 80% found just once. The record originates from a study of blood T cell repertoires in COVID-19. About the study: COVID-19 samples, acute and convalescent, were from the United States, Italy and Spain. T cells, B-cell-depleted T cells, or PBMCs provided the cDNA or gDNA that served as material.

The sequence was collected from a man aged 50-59 years who had recovered from COVID-19. The chain carries TRBV6-2 or TRBV6-3 and TRBJ2-1, with D perhaps matching TRBD2 (5 bases). The sample taken for sequencing was PBMCs or T cells enriched from blood (not recorded which). CDR3 residues: CASSAGTYNEQFF. The CDR3 nucleotides are TGTGCCAGCAGCGCCGGGACCTACAATGAGCAGTTCTTC.